Each of the 21 T cell receptor beta chains below was sequenced from the same sample in a study of regulatory T cells in long-lasting Graves disease. Time point meaning: newly diagnosed GD, antithyroid drugs for less than 3 months. Isolated PBMC RNA provided the starting material for the TCR library. With iRepertoire HTBI primers and Arm-PCR of CDR3 regions, TCR beta libraries were built. TCRdb re-analysed the multiplex PCR reads in MiXCR, keeping a single row per CDR3 protein. The profile shows about 300,000 distinct CDR3 sequences, 18% of them singletons. This specimen was peripheral blood mononuclear cells (PBMCs), taken at new diagnosis, from a patient treated with antithyroid drugs. These receptor sequences come from a female donor with Graves disease.

This clonotype was seen at least ten times. V usage is TRBV24-1 and J usage is TRBJ2-1; D ambiguous. Germline lookup yields CDR1 KGHDR and CDR2 SFDVKD. V was cut by 3 bases and J by 7 bases, with 15 bases left in between. The CDR3 runs to 15 residues. CDR3 bases: TGTGCCACCAGTGATGCCAGAGACCTGATTAATGAGCAGTTCTTC. Translated, it gives CATSDARDLINEQFF.

The gene calls are TRBV6-1 and TRBJ1-2; 7 nucleotides match TRBD1. Germline lookup yields CDR1 MNHNS and CDR2 SASEGT. The CDR3 consists of 13 residues. The V gene end was trimmed by 2 bases and the J gene end by 7 bases; junction bases not matched to a gene: 4. The DNA of the CDR3 is TGTGCCAGCAGTGAACTAGGGGGCTCTGGCTACACCTTC. Amino acids: CASSELGGSGYTF.

This clonotype was recorded at least ten times. The gene calls are TRBV2 and TRBJ2-7; TRBD1 is a possible D gene (5 bases). Per the germline V gene, CDR1 is SNHLY and CDR2 is FYNNEI. Trimming took off 10 bases at V and 1 base at J, with 11 bases between the two ends. CDR3 length: 12 amino acids. CDR3 sequence: CATVGQSYEQYF. In DNA form, the CDR3 reads TGTGCCACCGTGGGGCAGTCCTACGAGCAGTACTTC.

The gene calls are TRBV7-9 and TRBJ2-7; tentatively, D is TRBD2 (6 bases). CDR3 length: 14 residues. The ends were cut back, 6 bases at V and 1 base at J, with 13 bases in the middle. Germline V gives CDR1 SEHNR, CDR2 FQNEAQ (reference sequence). The CDR3 region is CASSYGTLSYEQYF. The CDR3 bases are TGTGCCAGCAGTTACGGGACTCTGTCCTACGAGCAGTACTTC.

This clonotype has a count of ten or more. The chain couples TRBV6-2 or TRBV6-3 to TRBJ2-1; 7 bases match TRBD2. CDR1 and CDR2 from the germline V gene are MNHEY and SVGEGT. With 3 bases clipped from V and 6 bases from J, the junction kept 8 bases outside the gene matches. This CDR3 contains 15 residues. CDR3 nucleotide sequence: TGTGCCAGCAGTTATGGGGCGGGAGCTTCCAATGAGCAGTTCTTC. Amino acid sequence: CASSYGAGASNEQFF.

The chain employs TRBV20-1 and TRBJ2-7; maybe TRBD2 (5 bases). CDR1 and CDR2 from the germline V gene are DFQATT and SNEGSKA (reference sequence). Deletions cut 6 bases from V and 4 bases from J, with 19 bases between. The CDR3 is made up of 14 amino acids. CDR3: CSALPGVETYEQYF. In nucleotides, the CDR3 is TGCAGTGCACTCCCCGGGGTGGAAACATACGAGCAGTACTTC.

This clonotype was counted between two and nine times. The chain recombines TRBV5-4 with TRBJ1-2, with TRBD1 matching over 8 bases. The germline V gene has CDR1 SGHNT and CDR2 YYREEE (reference sequence). The CDR3 runs 14 residues. Unmatched junction bases numbered 8, after V lost 4 bases and J lost 6 bases. The CDR3, as DNA: TGTGCCAGCAGCAACCAGGGGGCCGTAGATGGCTACACCTTC. Protein sequence: CASSNQGAVDGYTF.

This chain links TRBV3-1 with TRBJ2-1; 12 bases map to TRBD1. Trimming cost V 4 bases and J 6 bases; bases outside gene matches: 4. Per the germline V gene, CDR1 is LGHDT and CDR2 is YNNKEL (reference sequence). The CDR3 loop spans 15 amino acids. CDR3 sequence reads: CASSPRDRGPNEQFF. In nucleotides, the CDR3 is TGTGCCAGCAGCCCCCGGGACAGGGGGCCCAATGAGCAGTTCTTC.

This clonotype was counted at least ten times. This chain uses TRBV10-2 with TRBJ1-5; D gene uncertain. V lost 4 bases and J lost 2, with 18 bases in between. CDR3 length: 17 amino acids. Germline V CDR1 and CDR2: WSHSY, SAAADI. This chain's CDR3 is CASSGKRGVDGNQPQHF. CDR3 bases: TGCGCCAGCAGTGGGAAACGTGGGGTAGATGGCAATCAGCCCCAGCATTTT.

This clonotype was picked up many times. CDR3 sequence (DNA): TGCGCCAGCAGCCCCTCGGGACCACCGTCCTACGAGCAGTACTTC. Translation gives CASSPSGPPSYEQYF. The gene calls are TRBV5-1 and TRBJ2-7, with D perhaps matching TRBD1 or TRBD2 (5 bases each). CDR1 is SGHRS, CDR2 YFSETQ, per germline. The CDR3 consists of 15 residues. With 4 bases removed from V and 1 base from J, the gap between germline ends came to 15 bases.

The chain recombines TRBV7-9 with TRBJ2-2; tentative D call: TRBD2 (6 bases). This CDR3 is 15 amino acids long. V was trimmed by 6 bases and J by 6 bases, leaving 17 bases between them. CDR1 is SEHNR, CDR2 FQNEAQ, per germline (reference sequence). CDR3 DNA sequence: TGTGCCAGCAGTTCCGGGGACTTCGGGCCCGGGGAGCTGTTTTTT. It codes for CASSSGDFGPGELFF. The entire variable domain, with the rest obtained from reference TRBV7-9 and TRBJ2-2, is as follows: DTGVSQNPRHKITKRGQNVTFRCDPISEHNRLYWYRQTLGQGPEFLTYFQNEAQLEKSRLLSDRFSAERPKGSFSTLEIQRTEQGDSAMYLCASSSGDFGPGELFFGEGSRLTVL.

Only a few counts were recorded for this clonotype. The chain couples TRBV6-1 to TRBJ2-2, with TRBD2 identical over 13 bases. This CDR3 region has 16 residues. Germline trimming cut 6 bases from V and 4 bases from J; bases unmatched to any gene: 5. CDR1 MNHNS and CDR2 SASEGT come from the germline V gene. The CDR3 spells CASSRRLAGGTGELFF. The CDR3 nucleotides are TGTGCCAGCAGCCGACGACTAGCGGGAGGCACCGGGGAGCTGTTTTTT.

The table lists this clonotype with a few counts. The rearrangement uses TRBV9 and TRBJ2-7; 7 bases agree with TRBD2. The CDR3 consists of 16 residues. The germline V gene encodes CDR1 SGDLS and CDR2 YYNGEE. V gave up 3 bases and J gave up 5 bases; unmatched junction bases: 14. CDR3 protein: CASSETGLGTPNEQYF. The CDR3, as DNA: TGTGCCAGCAGCGAAACCGGACTAGGAACACCCAACGAGCAGTACTTC.

This clonotype came up many times. The chain has TRBV6-1 and TRBJ2-3; D might be TRBD1 or TRBD2, each matching 5 bases. CDR3 size: 11 residues. V was trimmed by 6 bases and J by 8 bases, leaving 9 bases between them. Germline V gives CDR1 MNHNS, CDR2 SASEGT. CDR3 bases: TGTGCCAGCAGGGGGGAAGTTACGCAGTATTTT. Its protein product is CASRGEVTQYF.

In the case of this clonotype: A much larger clone differs from this one at a single base, so this may be a read error. The genes are TRBV28 and TRBJ2-2; no clear D. Germline lookup yields CDR1 MDHEN and CDR2 SYDVKM. The V end lost 4 bases, the J end lost 5 bases, and 20 bases lay between the germline ends. The CDR3 sequence is 17 residues long. CDR3 amino acids: CASSSTRTPTSTGELFF. CDR3 in DNA: TGTGCCAGCAGTTCCACCCGGACCCCCACCAGTACCGGGGAGCTGTTTTTT.

In its sample, this clonotype was seen a few times. This chain connects TRBV11-2 to TRBJ2-7; D unclear. The ends were cut back, 8 bases at V and 5 bases at J, with 7 bases in the middle. CDR3 length: 10 residues. Germline CDR1 and CDR2: SGHAT and FQNNGV. CDR3 amino acids: CASARDEQYF. The CDR3 nucleotides read TGTGCCAGCGCTAGGGACGAGCAGTACTTC.

This clonotype was detected many times. V is TRBV12-3 or TRBV12-4 and J is TRBJ2-7; a weak D match, TRBD2 (6 bases). This CDR3 spans 11 amino acids. With 6 bases removed from V and 7 bases from J, the gap between germline ends came to 10 bases. DNA for the CDR3: TGTGCCAGCAGCCATCGGGGGGAGCAGTACTTC. Its translation is CASSHRGEQYF.

This clonotype was seen ten or more times. The chain employs TRBV27 and TRBJ2-7, with D perhaps given as TRBD1 or TRBD2 (6 bases each). This CDR3 has 16 amino acids. V gave up 4 bases and J gave up 4 bases, with 20 bases separating them. Germline CDR1 is MNHEY and CDR2 is SMNVEV (reference sequence). CDR3 DNA: TGTGCCAGCAGTTCCTCCGTTTCCGGGGGCGCTTACGAGCAGTACTTC. Translated, it gives CASSSSVSGGAYEQYF.

This clonotype was counted many times. The genes are TRBV20-1 and TRBJ2-7; D gene uncertain. Germline V gene lookup returns CDR1 DFQATT and CDR2 SNEGSKA (reference sequence). Trimming pared 6 bases from V and 0 bases from J, leaving 12 bases between. The CDR3 covers 13 residues. This CDR3 is CSAKGFSSYEQYF. The CDR3 DNA is TGCAGTGCCAAAGGCTTTAGCTCCTACGAGCAGTACTTC.

About this clonotype itself: This sequence may be a read error, since a much larger clone differs from it by one base. V gene TRBV13 combines with J gene TRBJ2-1; D possibly uses TRBD1 or TRBD2 (6 bases each). The CDR3 runs 14 residues. The ends were cut back, 5 bases at V and 5 bases at J, with 13 bases in the middle. Germline assignment: CDR1 PRHDT and CDR2 FYEKMQ (reference sequence). CDR3 amino acids: CASSLRGVDNEQFF. The CDR3 region has the DNA TGTGCCAGCAGCCTAAGGGGGGTGGACAATGAGCAGTTCTTC.

This clonotype was counted at least ten times. This chain uses TRBV29-1 with TRBJ1-4; 7 bases are shared with TRBD1. Trimming cost V 7 bases and J 8 bases; bases outside gene matches: 10. CDR1 SQVTM and CDR2 ANQGSEA come from the germline V gene. There are 13 residues in the CDR3. CDR3 sequence (DNA): TGCAGCGCCCGGACAGGTCGTAACGAAAAACTGTTTTTT. Translating it yields CSARTGRNEKLFF.